The clone carrying this T cell receptor beta chain was seen a single time. The method was immunoSEQ multiplex PCR; TCRdb's version includes in-frame clones alone and lacks a portion of them. This table holds about 81,000 clones, over 70% found once. This sample stems from a study of blood T cell repertoires in COVID-19. Turning to the study itself: Specimens from acute and convalescent COVID-19 originated in the United States, Italy and Spain. The analysed material was cDNA or gDNA that came from T cells, B-cell-depleted T cells, or PBMCs.

The CDR3 length is 13 residues. The V end lost 0 bases, the J end lost 8 bases, and 10 bases lay between the germline ends. Input material: peripheral blood. This chain connects TRBV12-3 or TRBV12-4 to TRBJ1-2, with D possibly TRBD1 on 6 matching bases. This clonotype was sampled from a woman aged 45-59 years with acute or convalescent COVID-19. In DNA, the CDR3 is TGTGCCAGCAGTTTAGCGGGGGCGCGAGGCTACACCTTC. Encoded protein: CASSLAGARGYTF.